The T cell receptor beta chain under discussion was sequenced for a study of CD8+CD57+ T cells in acquired aplastic anemia. Study-wide background: Sorted cells (CD4+ and CD8+) yielded DNA amounts that averaged about 3.4 ug. General study results and limits: The CD8+ Simpson's diversity of patients and controls was not significantly different. Approximately 28 CD8+ CDR3 sequences were shared between patients and controls.

Patients who underwent sequencing had shown CD8+CD57+ cell expansion by flow cytometry. The enrolled patients all had severe acquired aplastic anemia. V shed 1 base and J shed 14 bases, with 18 bases lying between them. CDR1 and CDR2 from the germline V gene are SNHLY and FYNNEI. The CDR3 loop spans 15 amino acids. Regarding this clonotype: Antigen specificity is unknown.

The template for TCR beta VDJ and CDR3 sequence profiling was genomic DNA. Each CDR3 protein is one row after TCRdb ran MiXCR on the reads. The repertoire has under 200,000 distinct CDR3 sequences, roughly half of them found once; the top ten carry 1.8%. The chain is built from TRBV2 and TRBJ1-6, with a possible D match to TRBD1 (5 bases). This receptor was taken from a human donor with aplastic anemia. Sequencing was carried out using sorted CD4+, CD8+, or CD8+CD57+ T cells (not recorded which) from PBMCs. The CDR3 sequence: CASSEGEGFGSSLHF. The CDR3 DNA reads TGTGCCAGCAGTGAAGGGGAGGGGTTCGGCTCATCCCTCCACTTT.